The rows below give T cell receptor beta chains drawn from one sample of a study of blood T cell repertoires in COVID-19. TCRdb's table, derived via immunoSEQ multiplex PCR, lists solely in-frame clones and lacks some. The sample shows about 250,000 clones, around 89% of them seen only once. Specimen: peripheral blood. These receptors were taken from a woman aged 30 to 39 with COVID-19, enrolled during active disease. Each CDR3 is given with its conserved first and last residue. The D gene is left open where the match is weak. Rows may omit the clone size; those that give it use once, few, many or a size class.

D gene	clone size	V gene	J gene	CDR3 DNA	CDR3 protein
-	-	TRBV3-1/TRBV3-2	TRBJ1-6	TGTGCCAGCAGCCAGGAGAGGGATTGGGAATATAATTCACCCCTCCACTTT	CASSQERDWEYNSPLHF
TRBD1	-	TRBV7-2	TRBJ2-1	TGTGCCAGCAGCCCCAGACAGGGGCCCCACAATGAGCAGTTCTTC	CASSPRQGPHNEQFF
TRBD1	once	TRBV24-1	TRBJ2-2	TGTGCCACCAGTGATCATGACAGGGGGAACACCGGGGAGCTGTTTTTT	CATSDHDRGNTGELFF
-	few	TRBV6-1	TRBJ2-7	TGTGCCAGCAGTGAAGGGGGCAGGGTTCGTTCTTACGAGCAGTACTTC	CASSEGGRVRSYEQYF
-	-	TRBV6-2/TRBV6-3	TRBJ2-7	TGTGCCAGCAGCCACGGGGGAGGCGAGCAGTACTTC	CASSHGGGEQYF
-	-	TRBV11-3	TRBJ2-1	TGTGCCAGCAGCTTAGATCTGTCTAGCTCCTACAATGAGCAGTTCTTC	CASSLDLSSSYNEQFF
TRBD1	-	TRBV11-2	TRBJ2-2	TGTGCCAGCAGCGGACGGACAGGGTATACCGGGGAGCTGTTTTTT	CASSGRTGYTGELFF
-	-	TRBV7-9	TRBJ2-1	TGTGCCAGCAGCTTAGAAGGGGCGTTCTACAATGAGCAGTTCTTC	CASSLEGAFYNEQFF
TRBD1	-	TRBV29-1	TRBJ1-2	TGCAGCGTTGCCGGGACAGGGAGGCCCTATGGCTACACCTTC	CSVAGTGRPYGYTF
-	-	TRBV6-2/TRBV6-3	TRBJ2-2	TGTGCCAGCAGTTACCGGAGGGGCGGGGAGCTGTTTTTT	CASSYRRGGELFF
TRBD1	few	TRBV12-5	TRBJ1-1	TGTGCTAGTGGTTTGCGGGTGGGACAGGGGCACACTGAAGCTTTCTTT	CASGLRVGQGHTEAFF
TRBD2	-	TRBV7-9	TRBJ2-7	TGTGCCAGCAGCTCTGGACTAGCGGGGGCTCACGAGCAGTACTTC	CASSSGLAGAHEQYF
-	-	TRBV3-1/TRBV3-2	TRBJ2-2	TGTGCCAGCAGCCAAGCAGGGGCCGGGGAGCTGTTTTTT	CASSQAGAGELFF
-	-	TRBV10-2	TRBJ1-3	TGCGCCAGCATCTCCGGGATCTCTGGAAACACCATATATTTT	CASISGISGNTIYF
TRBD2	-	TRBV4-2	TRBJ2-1	TGTGCCAGCAGGGGCGGGGGGGCCCCCTACAATGAGCAGTTCTTC	CASRGGGAPYNEQFF
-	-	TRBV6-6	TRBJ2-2	TGTGCCAGCAGTTACGGGAGCACCGGGGAGCTGTTTTTT	CASSYGSTGELFF
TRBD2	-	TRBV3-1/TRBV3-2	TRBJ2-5	TGTGCCAGCAGCCAAGCTAGCGGGGGCCAAGAGACCCAGTACTTC	CASSQASGGQETQYF
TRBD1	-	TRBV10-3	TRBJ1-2	TGTGCCATCAGTGAGGGAGGGGGCAATGGCTACACCTTC	CAISEGGGNGYTF
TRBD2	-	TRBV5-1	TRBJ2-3	TGCGCCAGCAGCCCCGAGGAAGCGGGGTCAGATACGCAGTATTTT	CASSPEEAGSDTQYF
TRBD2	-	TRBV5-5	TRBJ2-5	TGTGCCAGCAGCCCGGGACTAGCGGTGGGAGAGACCCAGTACTTC	CASSPGLAVGETQYF
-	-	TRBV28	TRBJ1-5	TGTGCCAGCATGCAGGGGTATGGGTTAGGTAATCAGCCCCAGCATTTT	CASMQGYGLGNQPQHF
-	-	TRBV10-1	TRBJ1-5	TGCGCCAGCAGTGCCCGGGGGAATCGGGGGAATCAGCCCCAGCATTTT	CASSARGNRGNQPQHF
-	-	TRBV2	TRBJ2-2	TGTGCCAGCTTCCGGGATCGGAACACCGGGGAGCTGTTTTTT	CASFRDRNTGELFF
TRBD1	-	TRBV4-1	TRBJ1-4	TGCGCCAGCAGCCCCCAGGGGCAAGGACAGGGTAATGAAAAACTGTTTTTT	CASSPQGQGQGNEKLFF
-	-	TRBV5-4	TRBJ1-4	TGTGCCAGCAGCTTTACCTCGGCGGGTAATGAAAAACTGTTTTTT	CASSFTSAGNEKLFF
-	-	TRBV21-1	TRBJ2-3	TGTGCCGCGATGGACGGGGTAGATACGCAGTATTTT	CAAMDGVDTQYF
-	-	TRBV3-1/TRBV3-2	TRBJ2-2	TGTGCCAGCAGCCAAGATAAGGGGCAGGGCGACGGGGAGCTGTTTTTT	CASSQDKGQGDGELFF
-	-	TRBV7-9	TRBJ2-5	TGTGCCAGCACCACTACGTGGGGGGATCAAGAGACCCAGTACTTC	CASTTTWGDQETQYF
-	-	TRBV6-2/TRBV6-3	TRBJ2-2	TGTGCCAGCAGTTATCTCGGCGAGCAGGGGAGTGTCGGGGAGCTGTTTTTT	CASSYLGEQGSVGELFF
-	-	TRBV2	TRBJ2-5	TGTGCCAGCAGGGCTCAAGAGACCCAGTACTTC	CASRAQETQYF
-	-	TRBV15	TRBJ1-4	TGTGCCACCAGCAGAGAAGGAGGGATAGGTGAAAAACTGTTTTTT	CATSREGGIGEKLFF
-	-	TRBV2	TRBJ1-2	TGTGCCAGCAGTGAGGTACAGGGTGTTGGCTACACCTTC	CASSEVQGVGYTF
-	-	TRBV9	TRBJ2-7	TGTGCCAGCAGCCTGGGGGGAGTTCCTTACGAGCAGTACTTC	CASSLGGVPYEQYF
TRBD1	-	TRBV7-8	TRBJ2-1	TGTGCCAGCAGCTTAAGGGGCCATGGACAGGCCTACAATGAGCAGTTCTTC	CASSLRGHGQAYNEQFF
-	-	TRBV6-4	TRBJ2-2	TGTGCCAGCAGTGACTCGAAACAGGCCCCACGGGAGCTGTTTTTT	CASSDSKQAPRELFF
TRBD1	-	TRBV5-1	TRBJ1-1	TGCGCCAGCAGCCTCAGGGGGACTGAAGCTTTCTTT	CASSLRGTEAFF
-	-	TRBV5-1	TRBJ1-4	TGCGCCAGCAGCGCGCAGAAGGGGACAACTAATGAAAAACTGTTTTTT	CASSAQKGTTNEKLFF
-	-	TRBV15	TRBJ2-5	TGTGCCACCAGCAGCGACGAGTGGCGGGGGACCCAGTACTTC	CATSSDEWRGTQYF
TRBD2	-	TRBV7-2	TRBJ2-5	TGTGCCAGCAGCTTCACTAGCGGGGGGGCCGGGGAGACCCAGTACTTC	CASSFTSGGAGETQYF
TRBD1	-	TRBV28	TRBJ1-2	TGTGGGGTGACAGGGGTTGCCTATGGCTACACCTTC	CGVTGVAYGYTF
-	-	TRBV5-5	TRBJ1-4	TGTGCCAGCAGCACGGCGGGGCCGATGAATGAAAAACTGTTTTTT	CASSTAGPMNEKLFF